This TCR beta chain comes out of a study of cytomegalovirus exposure and HLA in healthy donors. PCR employed 60 Vbeta and 13 Jbeta primers. TCRdb's copy holds only in-frame clones and misses some; the assay was immunoSEQ multiplex PCR. The repertoire includes around 78,000 clones, about 81% of them detected once, and 2.4% sits in the top ten. Those who donated were healthy bone marrow donors. V was pared by 0 bases and J by 3 bases, with 11 bases between. CDR1 and CDR2 from the germline V gene are SGHRS and YFSETQ. The CDR3 sequence is 15 residues long. The genes are TRBV5-1 and TRBJ2-3, with a possible D match to TRBD1 (6 bases). Specimen: PBMCs. This receptor was taken from a woman aged 45-60 years in good health and CMV-seronegative. CDR3 sequence (DNA): TGCGCCAGCAGCTTGGGGGGGCTGGTGACAGATACGCAGTATTTT. Its translation: CASSLGGLVTDTQYF.